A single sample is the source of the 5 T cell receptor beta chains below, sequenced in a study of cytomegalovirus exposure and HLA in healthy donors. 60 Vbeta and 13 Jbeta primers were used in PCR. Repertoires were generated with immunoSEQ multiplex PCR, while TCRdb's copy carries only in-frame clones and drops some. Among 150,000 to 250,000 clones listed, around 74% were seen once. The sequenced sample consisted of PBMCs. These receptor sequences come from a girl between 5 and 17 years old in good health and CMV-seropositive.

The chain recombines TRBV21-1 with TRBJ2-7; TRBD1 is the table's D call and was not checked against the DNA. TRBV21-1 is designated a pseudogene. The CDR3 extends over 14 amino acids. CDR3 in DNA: TGTGCCAGCAGCAAAGCTCGCACCTGCAGGGAGCAGTACTTC. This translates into CASSKARTCREQYF.

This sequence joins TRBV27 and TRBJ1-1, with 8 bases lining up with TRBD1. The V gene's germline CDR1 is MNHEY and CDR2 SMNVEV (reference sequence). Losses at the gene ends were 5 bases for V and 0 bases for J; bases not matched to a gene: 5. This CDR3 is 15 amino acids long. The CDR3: CASSHDRGLNTEAFF. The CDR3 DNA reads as TGTGCCAGCAGTCACGACAGGGGCCTGAACACTGAAGCTTTCTTT.

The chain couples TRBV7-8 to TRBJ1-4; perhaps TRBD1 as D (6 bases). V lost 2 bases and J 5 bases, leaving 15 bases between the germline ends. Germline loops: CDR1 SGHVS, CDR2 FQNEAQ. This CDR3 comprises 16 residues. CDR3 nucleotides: TGTGCCAGCAGCTTAAGGTTTGGGGGCCGAAATGAAAAACTGTTTTTT. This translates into CASSLRFGGRNEKLFF.

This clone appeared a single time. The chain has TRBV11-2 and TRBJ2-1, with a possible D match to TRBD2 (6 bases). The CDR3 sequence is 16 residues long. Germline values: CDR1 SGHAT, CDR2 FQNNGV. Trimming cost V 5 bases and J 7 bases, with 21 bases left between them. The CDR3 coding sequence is TGTGCCAGCAGCCCCGGGGCAGCGGAGGGAAGGAATGAGCAGTTCTTC. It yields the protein CASSPGAAEGRNEQFF.

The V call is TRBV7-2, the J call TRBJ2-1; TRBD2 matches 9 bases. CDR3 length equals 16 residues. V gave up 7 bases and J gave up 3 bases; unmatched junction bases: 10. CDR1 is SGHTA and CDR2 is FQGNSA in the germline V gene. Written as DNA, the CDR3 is TGTGCCAGCACCCTGGGGGCTAGCGGGATCTACAATGAGCAGTTCTTC. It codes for CASTLGASGIYNEQFF.